These T cell receptor beta chains were read from a single sample in a study of T cell changes during pregnancy in multiple sclerosis. Measured with immunoSEQ multiplex PCR; TCRdb has only the in-frame clones, and not every one. The sample contains roughly 69,000 clones, 90% to 95% of which appear only once. The input for sequencing was CD4+ T cells from peripheral blood mononuclear cells, taken in the third trimester of pregnancy. The receptors shown here come from a female donor in good health, enrolled as a control in a pregnancy study. Both conserved end residues are part of each CDR3. Fields, in order: V gene, D gene, J gene, clone size, CDR3 DNA, CDR3 protein. A D gene is named only where the DNA matches it firmly. Rows may omit the clone size; those that give it use once, few, many or a size class.

V gene: TRBV4-3; D gene: -; J gene: TRBJ2-1; clone size: -; CDR3 DNA: TGCGCCAGCAGCCAAGATTTCTCACAGAAGCAGTTCTTC; CDR3 protein: CASSQDFSQKQFF
V gene: TRBV5-8; D gene: -; J gene: TRBJ1-6; clone size: -; CDR3 DNA: TGTGCCAGCAGCTCCTACAGGGTTTCACCCCTCCACTTT; CDR3 protein: CASSSYRVSPLHF
V gene: TRBV18; D gene: -; J gene: TRBJ1-2; clone size: -; CDR3 DNA: TGTGCCAGCTCTAGAGACAGGCAGAACTATGGCTACACCTTC; CDR3 protein: CASSRDRQNYGYTF
V gene: TRBV5-4; D gene: -; J gene: TRBJ1-3; clone size: -; CDR3 DNA: TGTGCCAGCAGCTACCCCGAGGGAAACACCATATATTTT; CDR3 protein: CASSYPEGNTIYF
V gene: TRBV29-1; D gene: -; J gene: TRBJ2-1; clone size: -; CDR3 DNA: TGCAGCGTTGAACAGGGAAATGTGAATGAGCAGTTCTTC; CDR3 protein: CSVEQGNVNEQFF
V gene: TRBV30; D gene: -; J gene: TRBJ2-7; clone size: -; CDR3 DNA: TGTGCCTGGAGTGTATTCGACGAGCAGTACTTC; CDR3 protein: CAWSVFDEQYF
V gene: TRBV19; D gene: TRBD1; J gene: TRBJ1-5; clone size: -; CDR3 DNA: TGTGCCACCAGAGCCCCACAGGGGGCGGACAATCAGCCCCAGCATTTT; CDR3 protein: CATRAPQGADNQPQHF
V gene: TRBV6-5; D gene: -; J gene: TRBJ2-1; clone size: -; CDR3 DNA: TGTGCCAGCAGTTACTCGAGGGGAGGTGAGCAGTTCTTC; CDR3 protein: CASSYSRGGEQFF
V gene: TRBV19; D gene: TRBD2; J gene: TRBJ2-1; clone size: -; CDR3 DNA: TGTGCCAGTAGTAAGGGACTAGCGGGGACTTACAATGAGCAGTTCTTC; CDR3 protein: CASSKGLAGTYNEQFF
V gene: TRBV30; D gene: -; J gene: TRBJ1-2; clone size: -; CDR3 DNA: TGTGCCTGGAGTGTTGTCAGGGAAGGCTACACCTTC; CDR3 protein: CAWSVVREGYTF
V gene: TRBV5-1; D gene: TRBD1; J gene: TRBJ2-1; clone size: -; CDR3 DNA: TGCGCCAGCAGCTTGAGGGGACAGGGTTACAATGAGCAGTTCTTC; CDR3 protein: CASSLRGQGYNEQFF
V gene: TRBV7-2; D gene: -; J gene: TRBJ1-1; clone size: -; CDR3 DNA: TGTGCCAGCAGCCTCCCCATGGCTAGGGGAGGGTCTCGCATCACTGAAGCTTTCTTT; CDR3 protein: CASSLPMARGGSRITEAFF
V gene: TRBV7-2; D gene: TRBD2; J gene: TRBJ2-3; clone size: -; CDR3 DNA: TGTGCCAGCAGCTTAGAGCGGGGGCGCACAGATACGCAGTATTTT; CDR3 protein: CASSLERGRTDTQYF
V gene: TRBV7-2; D gene: TRBD1; J gene: TRBJ1-5; clone size: -; CDR3 DNA: TGTGCCAGCAGCCTCTCCGGGACAGATAGGCAGCCCCAGCATTTT; CDR3 protein: CASSLSGTDRQPQHF
V gene: TRBV27; D gene: -; J gene: TRBJ2-1; clone size: -; CDR3 DNA: TGTGCCAGCAGTGTCACCTCCAGTTATTCCCCCAACAATGAGCAGTTCTTC; CDR3 protein: CASSVTSSYSPNNEQFF
V gene: TRBV10-3; D gene: -; J gene: TRBJ2-1; clone size: -; CDR3 DNA: TGTGCCATGACCCAGGGGAACTCCGGATACAATGAGCAGTTCTTC; CDR3 protein: CAMTQGNSGYNEQFF
V gene: TRBV11-2; D gene: -; J gene: TRBJ2-2; clone size: few; CDR3 DNA: TGTGCCAGCAGCTTAGAAGGGGTGGGCGGGGAGCTGTTTTTT; CDR3 protein: CASSLEGVGGELFF
V gene: TRBV25-1; D gene: -; J gene: TRBJ2-3; clone size: -; CDR3 DNA: TGTGCCAGCAGTCTACCGTCGCGGGGGCGTGGAGATACGCAGTATTTT; CDR3 protein: CASSLPSRGRGDTQYF
V gene: TRBV6-6; D gene: TRBD1; J gene: TRBJ1-4; clone size: -; CDR3 DNA: TGTGCCAGCAGTTACAGGGGGCCGAATGAAAAACTGTTTTTT; CDR3 protein: CASSYRGPNEKLFF
V gene: TRBV30; D gene: -; J gene: TRBJ2-4; clone size: -; CDR3 DNA: TGTGCCTGGAGTCCGGGGGCCAAAAACATTCAGTACTTC; CDR3 protein: CAWSPGAKNIQYF
V gene: TRBV7-9; D gene: TRBD1; J gene: TRBJ1-1; clone size: -; CDR3 DNA: TGTGCCAGCAGCTCAGGGACAGGGGGCTCTGAAGCTTTCTTT; CDR3 protein: CASSSGTGGSEAFF
V gene: TRBV18; D gene: -; J gene: TRBJ1-2; clone size: -; CDR3 DNA: TGTGCCAGCTCACCACCGGGGCAGGATGGCTACACCTTC; CDR3 protein: CASSPPGQDGYTF
V gene: TRBV9; D gene: TRBD1; J gene: TRBJ1-3; clone size: once; CDR3 DNA: TGTGCCAGCAGCCGCGGACAGGGGGAAAACACCATATATTTT; CDR3 protein: CASSRGQGENTIYF
V gene: TRBV7-2; D gene: -; J gene: TRBJ1-3; clone size: -; CDR3 DNA: TGTGCCAGCAGCCCCGGGGTGACCCAACCGGCCATATATTTT; CDR3 protein: CASSPGVTQPAIYF
V gene: TRBV5-4; D gene: -; J gene: TRBJ1-1; clone size: -; CDR3 DNA: TGTGCCAGCAGCTCAGCCGGGACACTGAACACTGAAGCTTTCTTT; CDR3 protein: CASSSAGTLNTEAFF
V gene: TRBV5-1; D gene: TRBD1; J gene: TRBJ2-7; clone size: -; CDR3 DNA: TGCGCCAGCAGTACCGGGACAGGGGCCTACGAGCAGTACTTC; CDR3 protein: CASSTGTGAYEQYF
V gene: TRBV5-1; D gene: -; J gene: TRBJ2-3; clone size: -; CDR3 DNA: TGCGCCAGCAGCTCGACAGTGGGCGGCAGGGGGGGCACAGATACGCAGTATTTT; CDR3 protein: CASSSTVGGRGGTDTQYF
V gene: TRBV14; D gene: -; J gene: TRBJ1-2; clone size: -; CDR3 DNA: TGTGCCAGCAGCCAAGTGGACAGCGACCTCCTTTATGGCTACACCTTC; CDR3 protein: CASSQVDSDLLYGYTF
V gene: TRBV19; D gene: TRBD1; J gene: TRBJ1-2; clone size: -; CDR3 DNA: TGTGCCAGTACCCTACAACCACAGGGGGCCATGTATGGCTACACCTTC; CDR3 protein: CASTLQPQGAMYGYTF
V gene: TRBV6-5; D gene: TRBD2; J gene: TRBJ2-1; clone size: -; CDR3 DNA: TGTGCCAGCAGTTACTCGACGCGGGGGGGCCGCAATGAGCAGTTCTTC; CDR3 protein: CASSYSTRGGRNEQFF
V gene: TRBV2; D gene: -; J gene: TRBJ1-2; clone size: -; CDR3 DNA: TGTGCCAGCAGTGAGCAGGTAGACTATGGCTACACCTTC; CDR3 protein: CASSEQVDYGYTF
V gene: TRBV11-3; D gene: -; J gene: TRBJ1-5; clone size: -; CDR3 DNA: TGTGCCAGCAGCCGGGGGACGGGTGCTAATCAGCCCCAGCATTTT; CDR3 protein: CASSRGTGANQPQHF
V gene: TRBV27; D gene: TRBD1; J gene: TRBJ2-7; clone size: -; CDR3 DNA: TGTGCCAGCGGGCCCCATACAGGGGACTCCTACGAGCAGTACTTC; CDR3 protein: CASGPHTGDSYEQYF
V gene: TRBV10-3; D gene: -; J gene: TRBJ1-1; clone size: few; CDR3 DNA: TGTGCCATCAGTGAGGGGGCTAGAGAGAACACTGAAGCTTTCTTT; CDR3 protein: CAISEGARENTEAFF
V gene: TRBV11-1; D gene: TRBD1; J gene: TRBJ1-5; clone size: -; CDR3 DNA: TGTGCCAGCAGCTCCGGCCGACAGGGACACAATCAGCCCCAGCATTTT; CDR3 protein: CASSSGRQGHNQPQHF
V gene: TRBV6-5; D gene: TRBD1; J gene: TRBJ2-1; clone size: few; CDR3 DNA: TGTGCCAGCAGTCCGACAGGGACGAATTACAATGAGCAGTTCTTC; CDR3 protein: CASSPTGTNYNEQFF
V gene: TRBV6-5; D gene: TRBD1; J gene: TRBJ1-1; clone size: -; CDR3 DNA: TGTGCCAGCAGCCCCTCGGACAGGGTAGCTTTCTTT; CDR3 protein: CASSPSDRVAFF
V gene: TRBV9; D gene: TRBD2; J gene: TRBJ2-3; clone size: -; CDR3 DNA: TGTGCCAGCAGCGGACTAGCGAGCACAGATACGCAGTATTTT; CDR3 protein: CASSGLASTDTQYF
V gene: TRBV7-2; D gene: -; J gene: TRBJ2-1; clone size: once; CDR3 DNA: TGTGCCAGCAGCCCATCGGGACTGTACAATGAGCAGTTCTTC; CDR3 protein: CASSPSGLYNEQFF
V gene: TRBV7-2; D gene: -; J gene: TRBJ1-1; clone size: -; CDR3 DNA: TGTGCCAGCAGCTTTTCTTTGAGGACTGAAGCTTTCTTT; CDR3 protein: CASSFSLRTEAFF
V gene: TRBV19; D gene: -; J gene: TRBJ2-5; clone size: -; CDR3 DNA: TGTGCCAGTAGTGGTGGAGGGAAAGAGACCCAGTACTTC; CDR3 protein: CASSGGGKETQYF
V gene: TRBV7-2; D gene: TRBD1; J gene: TRBJ1-2; clone size: -; CDR3 DNA: TGTGCCAGCAGCTTAAACGGGGGACAGGGGAATGGCTACACCTTC; CDR3 protein: CASSLNGGQGNGYTF
V gene: TRBV7-2; D gene: -; J gene: TRBJ2-1; clone size: -; CDR3 DNA: TGTGCCAGCAGCTTAGAGAGCGGCCTCTACAATGAGCAGTTCTTC; CDR3 protein: CASSLESGLYNEQFF
V gene: TRBV5-1; D gene: -; J gene: TRBJ1-4; clone size: -; CDR3 DNA: TGCGCCAGCAGACCCGCCGGGACTCAAAATGAAAAACTGTTTTTT; CDR3 protein: CASRPAGTQNEKLFF
V gene: TRBV5-1; D gene: TRBD2; J gene: TRBJ2-3; clone size: -; CDR3 DNA: TGCGCCAGCAGCGGAAATAGCGGGATCACAGATACGCAGTATTTT; CDR3 protein: CASSGNSGITDTQYF
V gene: TRBV19; D gene: -; J gene: TRBJ1-5; clone size: -; CDR3 DNA: TGTGCCAGTAGGTCGGGACTCAATCAGCCCCAGCATTTT; CDR3 protein: CASRSGLNQPQHF
V gene: TRBV6-5; D gene: -; J gene: TRBJ1-6; clone size: -; CDR3 DNA: TGTGCCAGCAGTTTAGTTGAGGATTCACCCCTCCACTTT; CDR3 protein: CASSLVEDSPLHF
V gene: TRBV5-1; D gene: -; J gene: TRBJ2-3; clone size: -; CDR3 DNA: TGCGCCAGCAGCTCTCAGGGGACAGATACGCAGTATTTT; CDR3 protein: CASSSQGTDTQYF
V gene: TRBV5-1; D gene: TRBD1; J gene: TRBJ2-2; clone size: -; CDR3 DNA: TGCGCCAGCAGCCTTGAGGGGGCTTTAAACACCGGGGAGCTGTTTTTT; CDR3 protein: CASSLEGALNTGELFF
V gene: TRBV5-1; D gene: TRBD2; J gene: TRBJ2-1; clone size: once; CDR3 DNA: TGCGCCAGCAGCGCACAGCGGGGGGACCCCTGGGGGAATGAGCAGTTCTTC; CDR3 protein: CASSAQRGDPWGNEQFF
V gene: TRBV2; D gene: -; J gene: TRBJ1-4; clone size: -; CDR3 DNA: TGTGCCAGCAGTGAGGGGGCCCTACGGGGTAATGAAAAACTGTTTTTT; CDR3 protein: CASSEGALRGNEKLFF
V gene: TRBV19; D gene: TRBD1; J gene: TRBJ1-1; clone size: once; CDR3 DNA: TGTGCCAGTAGTGACAGGGGGCGAACGAACACTGAAGCTTTCTTT; CDR3 protein: CASSDRGRTNTEAFF
V gene: TRBV20-1; D gene: -; J gene: TRBJ1-1; clone size: -; CDR3 DNA: TGCAGTGCTACCCCTTCCTATGAAGCTTTCTTT; CDR3 protein: CSATPSYEAFF
V gene: TRBV4-1; D gene: TRBD2; J gene: TRBJ2-3; clone size: -; CDR3 DNA: TGCGCCAGCAGCCAAAGCCCCCCAGCGGGGAGCACAGATACGCAGTATTTT; CDR3 protein: CASSQSPPAGSTDTQYF